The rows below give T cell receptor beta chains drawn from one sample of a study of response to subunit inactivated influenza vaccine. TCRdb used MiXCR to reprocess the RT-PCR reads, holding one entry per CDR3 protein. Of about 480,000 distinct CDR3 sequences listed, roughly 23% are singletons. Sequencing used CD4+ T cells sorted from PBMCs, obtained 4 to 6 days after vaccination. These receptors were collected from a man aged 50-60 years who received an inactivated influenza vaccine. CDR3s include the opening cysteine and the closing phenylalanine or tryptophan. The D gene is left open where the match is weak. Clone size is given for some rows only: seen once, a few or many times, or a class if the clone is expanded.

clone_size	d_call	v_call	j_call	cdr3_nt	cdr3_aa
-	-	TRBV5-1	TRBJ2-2	TGCGCCAGCAGCTTGTCCTCTGGCGCGAACACCGGGGAGCTGTTTTTT	CASSLSSGANTGELFF
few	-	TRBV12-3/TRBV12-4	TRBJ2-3	TGTGCCAGCAGTCCCTCTAGCGTACCCACAGATACGCAGTATTTT	CASSPSSVPTDTQYF
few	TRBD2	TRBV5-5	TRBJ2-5	TGTGCCAGCACCAGAGCGACTAGCGGGGTTCAGGAGACCCAGTACTTC	CASTRATSGVQETQYF
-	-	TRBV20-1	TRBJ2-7	TGCAGTGCTACCAGGGCCCACGAGCAGTACTTC	CSATRAHEQYF
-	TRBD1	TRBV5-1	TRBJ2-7	TGCGCCAGCAAGGGGGCAGGGAGCTACGAGCAGTACTTC	CASKGAGSYEQYF
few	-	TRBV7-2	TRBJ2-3	TGTGCCAGCCGACTGGGGGGCTCAGATACGCAGTATTTT	CASRLGGSDTQYF
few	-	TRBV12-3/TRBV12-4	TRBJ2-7	TGTGCCAGCAGTTTAAGGAGCGAGCAGTACTTC	CASSLRSEQYF
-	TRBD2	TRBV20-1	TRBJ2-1	TGCAGTGTAGTTGGCGGGAGAGGCAATGAGCAGTTCTTC	CSVVGGRGNEQFF
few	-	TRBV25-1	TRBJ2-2	TGTGCCAGCAGTGAATTTCGGGACACCGGGGAGCTGTTTTTT	CASSEFRDTGELFF
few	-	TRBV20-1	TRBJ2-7	TGCAGTGCTAGAGATCGAGCTAGCTTCAACGTAGAGCAGTACTTC	CSARDRASFNVEQYF
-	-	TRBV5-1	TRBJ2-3	TGCGCCAGCAGCCGAAACCCTGAGGGGCCTAGCACAGATACGCAGTATTTT	CASSRNPEGPSTDTQYF
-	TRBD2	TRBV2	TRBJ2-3	TGTGCCCTCAGCAAGCGACTAGCGGGGGGGCCGGGCACAGATACGCAGTATTTT	CALSKRLAGGPGTDTQYF
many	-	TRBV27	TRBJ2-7	TGTGCCAGCAGTTTTCTCGGACTAAATCCCGAGCAGTACTTC	CASSFLGLNPEQYF
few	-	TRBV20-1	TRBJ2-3	TGCAGTGCTAGAGGCCCGGCGAGGGGCACAGATACGCAGTATTTT	CSARGPARGTDTQYF
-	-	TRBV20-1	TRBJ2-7	TGCAGTACAAACGGACGGCTTTATTCCTACGAGCAGTACTTC	CSTNGRLYSYEQYF
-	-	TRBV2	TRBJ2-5	TGTGCCAGCAGTGAAACAGGGATGGAGACCCAGTACTTC	CASSETGMETQYF
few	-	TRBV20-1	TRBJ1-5	TGCAGTGCTAGCGGGCAGGACAATCAGCCCCAGCATTTT	CSASGQDNQPQHF
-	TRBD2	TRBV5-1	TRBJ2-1	TGCGCCAGCAGCTGGACCGGGACTAGCGGGACAAATGAGCAGTTCTTC	CASSWTGTSGTNEQFF
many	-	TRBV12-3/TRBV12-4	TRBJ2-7	TGTGCCAGCAGTTTATCGGGGGGCGCGGACGAGCAGTACTTC	CASSLSGGADEQYF
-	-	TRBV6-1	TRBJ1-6	TGTGCCAGCAGTGAAGTCAACACTTCACCCCTCCACTTT	CASSEVNTSPLHF
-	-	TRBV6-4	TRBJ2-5	TGTGCCAGCACCCCGACAGGGGAGGGGGTCCAAGAGACCCAGTACTTC	CASTPTGEGVQETQYF
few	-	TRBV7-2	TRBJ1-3	TGTGCCAGCAGCTTAGCGCATGGGATCTCTGGAAACACCATATATTTT	CASSLAHGISGNTIYF
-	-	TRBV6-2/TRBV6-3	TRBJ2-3	TGTGCCAGCAGTTATGGCGGAGGTACGCAGTATTTT	CASSYGGGTQYF
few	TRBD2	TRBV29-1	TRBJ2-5	TGCAGCGTTGCGAAGACTAGCGGGGGTCCAGCCCAGTACTTC	CSVAKTSGGPAQYF
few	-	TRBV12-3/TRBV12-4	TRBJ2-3	TGTGCCAGCAGCCGATCCGCATCCGGGGCTAGCACAGATACGCAGTATTTT	CASSRSASGASTDTQYF
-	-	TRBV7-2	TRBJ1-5	TGTGCCAGCAGCTTAGGAAGGCAAAACAATCAGCCCCAGCATTTT	CASSLGRQNNQPQHF
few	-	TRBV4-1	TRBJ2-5	TGCGCCAGCAGCCAAGTATTGGGGCTGGAGACCCAGTACTTC	CASSQVLGLETQYF
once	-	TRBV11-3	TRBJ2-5	TGTGCCAGCAGCTCGGACGGATCCCGGAGGGAGACCCAGTACTTC	CASSSDGSRRETQYF
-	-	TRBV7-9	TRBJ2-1	TGTGCCGGCCAAGGGATGGTAGCTTGGCATGAGCAGTTCTTC	CAGQGMVAWHEQFF
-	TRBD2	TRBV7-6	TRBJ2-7	TGTGCCAGCAGCCCATCCGGGACTAAGATGCTCGAGCAGTACTTC	CASSPSGTKMLEQYF
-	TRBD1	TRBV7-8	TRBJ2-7	TGTGCCAGCAGCTTAACGGGACAGGGAACCTACGAGCAGTACTTC	CASSLTGQGTYEQYF
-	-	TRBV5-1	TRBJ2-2	TGCGCCAGCACCCCTCAGGTGAACACCGGGGAGCTGTTTTTT	CASTPQVNTGELFF
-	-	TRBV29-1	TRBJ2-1	TGCAGCGTTGCCCCGACCTGGGAGCAGTTCTTC	CSVAPTWEQFF
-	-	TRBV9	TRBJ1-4	TGTGCCAGCAGCGTATATCAGGGAAACGGTGAAAAACTGTTTTTT	CASSVYQGNGEKLFF
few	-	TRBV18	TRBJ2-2	TGTGCCAGCTCACCACCGGCCGATACCGGGGAGCTGTTTTTT	CASSPPADTGELFF
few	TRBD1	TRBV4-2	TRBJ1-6	TGTGCCAGCAGCCAAGGGCAGGGGGGTGATTCACCCCTCCACTTT	CASSQGQGGDSPLHF